What follows are 13 T cell receptor beta chains derived from one specimen sequenced in a study of blood T cell repertoires in COVID-19. Clones were read by immunoSEQ multiplex PCR, and TCRdb kept only the in-frame ones, dropping some. The repertoire includes around 170,000 clones, under 90% of them detected once, and approximately 12% sits in the top ten. Sequencing was done on a sample of PBMCs or T cells enriched from blood (not recorded which). These receptors originate from a man in his fifties who had recovered from COVID-19.

This clone was recorded a few times. The V gene is TRBV6-5, the J gene TRBJ1-4; tentative D call: TRBD1 (5 bases). With 10 bases removed from V and 10 bases from J, the gap between germline ends came to 19 bases. The germline CDR1 and CDR2 sequences are MNHEY and SVGAGI. The CDR3 consists of 13 residues. DNA for the CDR3: TGTGCCACCACAGGAGAGGCTCATGGAAAACTGTTTTTT. It is translated as CATTGEAHGKLFF.

The chain recombines TRBV7-8 with TRBJ2-3; 9 bases are shared with TRBD2. Trimming at V came to 5 bases and at J to 0 bases, leaving 9 bases not matched to a gene. This CDR3 has 17 residues. Germline lookup yields CDR1 SGHVS and CDR2 FQNEAQ. The CDR3, as DNA: TGTGCCAGCAGCCCCTATAGTCTAGCGGGAAGCACAGATACGCAGTATTTT. Protein product: CASSPYSLAGSTDTQYF.

The chain carries TRBV3-1 (or the pseudogene TRBV3-2) and TRBJ1-4; a weak D match, TRBD1 (6 bases). V was pared by 4 bases and J by 7 bases, with 16 bases between. The germline V gene has CDR1 LGHDT and CDR2 YNNKEL (reference sequence). The CDR3 has 15 amino acids. The CDR3 DNA sequence: TGTGCCAGCAGCCTCCGGACAGTAACGGGTGAAAAACTGTTTTTT. It codes for CASSLRTVTGEKLFF.

The CDR3 nucleotides are TGTGCCAGCAGGAAACCGGGACAGATCACTGAAGCTTTCTTT. The encoded protein is CASRKPGQITEAFF. The chain recombines TRBV6-5 with TRBJ1-1; TRBD1 aligns across 7 bases. Trimming at V came to 6 bases and at J to 4 bases, leaving 8 bases not matched to a gene. CDR3 length: 14 amino acids. The V gene's germline CDR1 is MNHEY and CDR2 SVGAGI.

This clone was counted between two and nine times. The chain combines TRBV7-9 with TRBJ1-2, with 8 bases identical to TRBD1. This CDR3 has 15 residues. Germline CDR1 is SEHNR and CDR2 is FQNEAQ (reference sequence). V lost 0 bases, J lost 6 bases, and 6 bases stayed unmatched. The CDR3 reads CASSLARQGYDGYTF. CDR3 nucleotides: TGTGCCAGCAGCTTAGCGAGACAGGGGTACGATGGCTACACCTTC. Supplemented by reference TRBV7-9 and TRBJ1-2, the full variable domain reads DTGVSQNPRHKITKRGQNVTFRCDPISEHNRLYWYRQTLGQGPEFLTYFQNEAQLEKSRLLSDRFSAERPKGSFSTLEIQRTEQGDSAMYLCASSLARQGYDGYTFGSGTRLTVV.

The rearrangement joins TRBV6-5 to TRBJ2-1; TRBD1 is a possible D gene (5 bases). V dropped 0 bases and J dropped 9 bases, with 15 bases sitting between them. Germline V gives CDR1 MNHEY, CDR2 SVGAGI. This CDR3 region has 15 residues. CDR3 coding DNA: TGTGCCAGCAGTTACTCAGGGAAGGGGTTAGGTGAGCAGTTCTTC. Translated, it gives CASSYSGKGLGEQFF.

This chain uses TRBV30 with TRBJ1-4, with TRBD1 matching over 8 bases. The germline gives CDR1 GTSNPN, CDR2 SVGIG (reference sequence). Trimming removed 5 bases from V and 7 bases from J; junction bases left unmatched: 6. The CDR3 loop spans 13 amino acids. CDR3 in amino acids: CAWDGQGGEKLFF. Here the CDR3 DNA reads TGTGCCTGGGACGGACAGGGAGGTGAAAAACTGTTTTTT. Full variable domain (rest looked up from reference TRBV30 and TRBJ1-4): SQTIHQWPATLVQPVGSPLSLECTVEGTSNPNLYWYRQAAGRGLQLLFYSVGIGQISSEVPQNLSASRPQDRQFILSSKKLLLSDSGFYLCAWDGQGGEKLFFGSGTQLSVL.

CDR3 bases: TGTGCCAGCAGGGCCGGGACAGCATATCCCTATGGCTACACCTTC. This codes for CASRAGTAYPYGYTF. This chain joins TRBV2 and TRBJ1-2; TRBD1 matches 7 bases. CDR1 is SNHLY, CDR2 FYNNEI, per germline. V lost 6 bases to trimming and J lost 4 bases; unmatched junction nucleotides: 11. There are 15 residues in the CDR3.

This clone turned up a few times. The genes are TRBV9 and TRBJ2-3; weak D call: TRBD1 (5 bases). The CDR3 has 14 residues. CDR1 is SGDLS and CDR2 is YYNGEE in the germline V gene. V lost 3 bases, J lost 0 bases, and 8 bases lay in between. CDR3 sequence: CASSGQISTDTQYF. CDR3 DNA sequence: TGTGCCAGCAGCGGACAGATTAGCACAGATACGCAGTATTTT.

J is TRBJ1-3 and V is TRBV27, with D possibly matching TRBD1 (6 bases). CDR3 length equals 15 residues. Germline CDR1 reads MNHEY; CDR2 reads SMNVEV (reference sequence). Trimming left V 3 bases short and J 0 bases short, with 9 bases between. CDR3 in amino acids: CASSLGTPSGNTIYF. CDR3 DNA: TGTGCCAGCAGTTTGGGGACACCCTCTGGAAACACCATATATTTT.

Note on this clone: The sample holds other DNA sequences that translate to the same CDR3. V and J are TRBV19 and TRBJ2-7; no definite D call. Germline V gene data show CDR1 as LNHDA and CDR2 as SQIVND (reference sequence). V was pared by 1 base and J by 0 bases, with 7 bases between. The CDR3 has 14 amino acids. DNA of the CDR3: TGTGCCAGTAGTATAGTTGGCAGCTCCTACGAGCAGTACTTC. This encodes CASSIVGSSYEQYF. Drawing the rest from reference TRBV19 and TRBJ2-7, the complete variable domain is DGGITQSPKYLFRKEGQNVTLSCEQNLNHDAMYWYRQDPGQGLRLIYYSQIVNDFQKGDIAEGYSVSREKKESFPLTVTSAQKNPTAFYLCASSIVGSSYEQYFGPGTRLTVT.

The sample holds a few counts of this clone. The V and J genes are TRBV2 and TRBJ2-5; TRBD1 matches 10 bases. The V and J ends lost 10 bases and 3 bases, in that order; junction bases with no gene match: 2. Germline assignment: CDR1 SNHLY and CDR2 FYNNEI. The CDR3 extends over 12 amino acids. CDR3 bases: TGTGCCATCGGGACAGGGGAAGAGACCCAGTACTTC. Encoded protein: CAIGTGEETQYF. The full variable domain, completed using reference TRBV2 and TRBJ2-5, is EPEVTQTPSHQVTQMGQEVILRCVPISNHLYFYWYRQILGQKVEFLVSFYNNEISEKSEIFDDQFSVERPDGSNFTLKIRSTKLEDSAMYFCAIGTGEETQYFGPGTRLLVL.

The chain couples TRBV9 to TRBJ1-5, with D possibly matching TRBD1 (6 bases). This CDR3 region has 15 residues. Germline assignment: CDR1 SGDLS and CDR2 YYNGEE. Trimming shortened V by 0 bases and J by 4 bases, and 11 bases separated the two germline ends. The CDR3 DNA sequence: TGTGCCAGCAGCGTAGACCCCGGGACAAATCAGCCCCAGCATTTT. Translating it yields CASSVDPGTNQPQHF.